This note documents a single T cell receptor beta chain sequence. Its antigen is undetermined. Unrecorded immune exposures were likely, despite nominal health at sampling. PCR employed 60 Vbeta and 13 Jbeta primers. Using immunoSEQ multiplex PCR, the repertoire was profiled, and TCRdb retains in-frame clones only, with some absent. This table has 150,000 to 200,000 clones, around 62% appearing once. The data were obtained in a study of cytomegalovirus exposure and HLA in healthy donors. Whole-study results and caveats: Using a false discovery rate of 0.05, a later analysis showed that some 16,000 TCR beta sequences were associated with HLA alleles. Sequencing likely generated an artifact that appeared as a cluster of highly shared sequence variants.

The CDR3 consists of 15 residues. The V gene end was trimmed by 0 bases and the J gene end by 0 bases; junction bases not matched to a gene: 2. Per germline, CDR1 SGHAT and CDR2 FQDESV (reference sequence). Specimen: PBMCs. V is TRBV11-1 and J is TRBJ2-7; TRBD1 aligns across 7 bases. This clonotype was obtained from a man aged 40-50 years in good health and CMV-seronegative. The CDR3 protein is CASSLAPGGSYEQYF. DNA of the CDR3: TGTGCCAGCAGCTTAGCCCCAGGGGGCTCCTACGAGCAGTACTTC. Full variable domain (rest looked up from reference TRBV11-1 and TRBJ2-7): EAEVAQSPRYKITEKSQAVAFWCDPISGHATLYWYRQILGQGPELLVQFQDESVVDDSQLPKDRFSAERLKGVDSTLKIQPAELGDSAMYLCASSLAPGGSYEQYFGPGTRLTVT.